The rows below give T cell receptor beta chains drawn from one sample of a study of T cell responses to AZD1222 COVID-19 vaccine. TCRdb's copy holds only in-frame clones and misses some; the assay was immunoSEQ multiplex PCR. The repertoire includes over 95,000 clones, approximately 90% of them detected once, and over 9.5% sits in the top ten. Sequenced material: peripheral blood, taken on day 0 of AZD1222 vaccination. All receptors come from an adult in good health. CDR3s include the opening cysteine and the closing phenylalanine or tryptophan. Each record gives: D gene, J gene, V gene, clone size, CDR3 DNA, CDR3 protein. D genes are given only for firm matches. For some rows the clone size is stated as once, few or many, or as a class when expanded; others skip it.

TRBD1,TRBJ2-3,TRBV19,.,TGTGCCAGTAGTACGCGACAGGGGATAGCAGATACGCAGTATTTT,CASSTRQGIADTQYF
TRBD1,TRBJ1-6,TRBV7-3,.,TGTGCCAGCAGCCGGACGGGACAGTCTAATTCACCCCTCCACTTT,CASSRTGQSNSPLHF
.,TRBJ1-2,TRBV9,once,TGTGCCAGCAGCCCATCAGGGTATGGCTACACCTTC,CASSPSGYGYTF
TRBD1,TRBJ1-4,TRBV19,.,TGTGCCAGTCTGCCACAGGGGACAGGGGATGAAAAACTGTTTTTT,CASLPQGTGDEKLFF
.,TRBJ1-1,TRBV9,few,TGTGCCAGCAGCGGACAGGCCGTTGGGGACACTGAAGCTTTCTTT,CASSGQAVGDTEAFF
TRBD1,TRBJ2-2,TRBV3-1/TRBV3-2,once,TGTGCCAGCAGCCAAGACTACAGGGGGTCATACGGGGAGCTGTTTTTT,CASSQDYRGSYGELFF
TRBD1,TRBJ1-4,TRBV4-3,.,TGCGCCAGCAGCCGCCAACTCGGACAGGGAAGGGCAACTAATGAAAAACTGTTTTTT,CASSRQLGQGRATNEKLFF
.,TRBJ1-2,TRBV19,.,TGTGCCAGTAGTATAGTTCTGGAAAGTAACTATGGCTACACCTTC,CASSIVLESNYGYTF
.,TRBJ1-5,TRBV2,.,TGTGCCAGCAGTGAGGGGACAAGCAATCAGCCCCAGCATTTT,CASSEGTSNQPQHF
.,TRBJ1-2,TRBV9,.,TGTGCCAGCAGCGATGGGGTTTACTATGGCTACACCTTC,CASSDGVYYGYTF
.,TRBJ2-2,TRBV30,.,TGTGCCTGGAGGCTGTTGAACACCGGGGAGCTGTTTTTT,CAWRLLNTGELFF
TRBD2,TRBJ2-3,TRBV9,.,TGTGCCAGCAGCGCCCCCGGGACTAGCGGGGGGGGATCAGATACGCAGTATTTT,CASSAPGTSGGGSDTQYF
.,TRBJ1-1,TRBV7-9,.,TGTGCCAGCAGCTTGGCGGGACGGAACACTGAAGCTTTCTTT,CASSLAGRNTEAFF
TRBD1,TRBJ1-5,TRBV19,.,TGTGCCAGTACCAAGGACAGGGGGAGATATAGCAATCAGCCCCAGCATTTT,CASTKDRGRYSNQPQHF
.,TRBJ1-2,TRBV27,few,TGTGCCAGCAGTCCTCACTCCCAGACTGGCTACACCTTC,CASSPHSQTGYTF
.,TRBJ1-4,TRBV5-6,.,TGTGCCAGCAGCTTCGACCCTCGGGGGGGGGTTGAAAAACTGTTTTTT,CASSFDPRGGVEKLFF
.,TRBJ2-7,TRBV11-2,once,TGTGCCAGCAGCCCCCTTTTGGGCTACGAGCAGTACTTC,CASSPLLGYEQYF
.,TRBJ1-2,TRBV3-1/TRBV3-2,.,TGTGCCAGCAGCCAAGTGGGCCAGGGAAACTATGGCTACACCTTC,CASSQVGQGNYGYTF
.,TRBJ1-1,TRBV10-3,.,TGTGCCATCAGAGAATTGGGCACTGAAGCTTTCTTT,CAIRELGTEAFF
.,TRBJ2-1,TRBV19,.,TGTGCCAGTAGTATTTACGGCGGGGTCGATGAGCAGTTCTTC,CASSIYGGVDEQFF
.,TRBJ1-3,TRBV28,.,TGTGCCAGCAGTTTTTCCCCTGACCGGGACAATTCTGGAAACACCATATATTTT,CASSFSPDRDNSGNTIYF
TRBD1,TRBJ1-5,TRBV2,.,TGTGCCAGCAGTCCCGGGACAGGGGGCAGTCAGCCCCAGCATTTT,CASSPGTGGSQPQHF
.,TRBJ2-1,TRBV4-1,.,TGCGCCAGCAGCCAGATGCAAGGGAGTCGTGAGCAGTTCTTC,CASSQMQGSREQFF
.,TRBJ2-4,TRBV2,once,TGTGCCAGCAGTGTTTTCGGGGTGGCCAAAAACATTCAGTACTTC,CASSVFGVAKNIQYF
TRBD2,TRBJ2-1,TRBV5-4,.,TGTGCCAGCAGCATAGCGGGGGGGAGGTTGGGCAATGAGCAGTTCTTC,CASSIAGGRLGNEQFF
.,TRBJ2-5,TRBV7-9,.,TGTGCCAGCAGCCCGGGGGGGCAGGGGGCGGTCCAAGAGACCCAGTACTTC,CASSPGGQGAVQETQYF
.,TRBJ2-4,TRBV29-1,.,TGCAGCGTTGAAGGGGGCGAATTCGGGGGAAACATTCAGTACTTC,CSVEGGEFGGNIQYF
.,TRBJ1-5,TRBV27,.,TGTGCCAGCAGTCCCGAGGGGGGGCGCGTTCAGCCCCAGCATTTT,CASSPEGGRVQPQHF
.,TRBJ1-1,TRBV6-6,.,TGTGCCAGCACCGCGACGGATCCGAACACTGAAGCTTTCTTT,CASTATDPNTEAFF
TRBD1,TRBJ1-2,TRBV4-1,.,TGCGCCAGCAGCCTACAAAGCCCGGGACAGCGCTCCTATGGCTACACCTTC,CASSLQSPGQRSYGYTF
TRBD1,TRBJ1-2,TRBV4-2,.,TGTGCCAGCAGCCAGGACAGGGGAAGGGGCTACACCTTC,CASSQDRGRGYTF
TRBD1,TRBJ1-2,TRBV28,.,TGTGCCAGCAGTTCTACCGGGACAGGGGGCGGCTACACCTTC,CASSSTGTGGGYTF
.,TRBJ1-3,TRBV7-9,once,TGTGCCAGCAGCTTAGGGTGGCAAGGAAACACCATATATTTT,CASSLGWQGNTIYF
.,TRBJ1-5,TRBV6-2/TRBV6-3,.,TGTGCCAGCAGTTACTGGTCCAATCAGCCCCAGCATTTT,CASSYWSNQPQHF
.,TRBJ1-6,TRBV27,.,TGTGCCAGCAGTTTATTAACCGGGGATTCACCCCTCCACTTT,CASSLLTGDSPLHF
.,TRBJ2-6,TRBV24-1,.,TGTGCCACCAGTGATCCAGGGGTCGGGCGCTCTGGGGCCAACGTCCTGACTTTC,CATSDPGVGRSGANVLTF
.,TRBJ1-2,TRBV4-1,.,TGCGCCAGCAGCCAAGATCGCAGACACTACTTC,CASSQDRRHYF
.,TRBJ2-3,TRBV14,.,TGTGCCAGCAGCCAAGAAGGGCCGTACACAGATACGCAGTATTTT,CASSQEGPYTDTQYF
.,TRBJ1-6,TRBV30,.,TGTGCCTGGAGTTTTATCCGATCCGAAGAAAATTCACCCCTCCACTTT,CAWSFIRSEENSPLHF
.,TRBJ2-5,TRBV7-9,.,TGTGCCAGCAGCTTACGGGGGACCCAGTACTTC,CASSLRGTQYF
TRBD1,TRBJ1-1,TRBV5-4,.,TGTGCCAGCAGTCCGGGACAGGGGGCCAGCGCTGAAGCTTTCTTT,CASSPGQGASAEAFF
.,TRBJ2-7,TRBV15,.,TGTGCCACCAGCAGAAAAGGGATTAGCTCCTACGAGCAGTACTTC,CATSRKGISSYEQYF
TRBD1,TRBJ1-1,TRBV10-3,.,TGTGCCATCAGACCGACAGGGCCTACTGTGAACACTGAAGCTTTCTTT,CAIRPTGPTVNTEAFF
.,TRBJ1-4,TRBV19,.,TGTGCCAGTACTACCACAGGGACGTTTAATGAAAAACTGTTTTTT,CASTTTGTFNEKLFF
.,TRBJ2-7,TRBV10-2,.,TGCGCCAGCGGCCTATTAGGAGAGCAGTACTTC,CASGLLGEQYF
.,TRBJ1-3,TRBV6-5,.,TGTGCCAGCAGTTACTCATGGTCCCAAGAAAACACCATATATTTT,CASSYSWSQENTIYF
.,TRBJ2-5,TRBV5-1,.,TGCGCCAGCAGCTTGGGAGAGGCCCAGTACTTC,CASSLGEAQYF
TRBD1,TRBJ1-5,TRBV6-1,.,TGTGCCAGCAGTGACGGACAGGGAAGTCAGCCCCAGCATTTT,CASSDGQGSQPQHF
.,TRBJ2-1,TRBV7-2,.,TGTGCCAGCAGCTTAGATCGGCGGAACCACAATGAGCAGTTCTTC,CASSLDRRNHNEQFF
TRBD1,TRBJ2-7,TRBV27,.,TGTGCCAGCAGTAGGGGGACAGGGAAGGCCTACGAGCAGTACTTC,CASSRGTGKAYEQYF
TRBD2,TRBJ2-5,TRBV7-9,once,TGTGCCAGCAGCTTTAGCGGGGGACTAGAGACCCAGTACTTC,CASSFSGGLETQYF
.,TRBJ1-5,TRBV27,.,TGTGCCAGCAGTACCACCGACGGGAGTTCCAATCAGCCCCAGCATTTT,CASSTTDGSSNQPQHF
.,TRBJ2-3,TRBV5-6,.,TGTGCCAGCAGCCAAACTGAGGGGTGGCATAGCACAGATACGCAGTATTTT,CASSQTEGWHSTDTQYF
TRBD1,TRBJ2-7,TRBV2,.,TGTGCCGGTGGACAGGGAGGTCCCTACGAGCAGTACTTC,CAGGQGGPYEQYF
.,TRBJ1-6,TRBV30,.,TGTGCCTGGAGTATGGGCACTCTGGGTTCACCCCTCCACTTT,CAWSMGTLGSPLHF
.,TRBJ1-5,TRBV2,.,TGTGCCAGCAGTGAAACGGCGTCGCAGATCCTGGGCAATCAGCCCCAGCATTTT,CASSETASQILGNQPQHF
TRBD2,TRBJ2-2,TRBV6-1,.,TGTGCCAGCAGTGCCAGACTAGCGGAGAACACCGGGGAGCTGTTTTTT,CASSARLAENTGELFF
TRBD2,TRBJ2-1,TRBV6-4,.,TGTGCCAGCAGTGACTCGGAAGGCTCTAGCGGGAGTAGTCTGTTCTTC,CASSDSEGSSGSSLFF
.,TRBJ1-1,TRBV3-1/TRBV3-2,.,TGTGCCAGCAGCCAAGATTCGCCAGCGGACGAAGCTTTCTTT,CASSQDSPADEAFF
TRBD2,TRBJ2-5,TRBV7-6,.,TGTGCCAGCAGTCCTAGGACTAGCGGGGGCCTACTCGGGGAAGAGACCCAGTACTTC,CASSPRTSGGLLGEETQYF